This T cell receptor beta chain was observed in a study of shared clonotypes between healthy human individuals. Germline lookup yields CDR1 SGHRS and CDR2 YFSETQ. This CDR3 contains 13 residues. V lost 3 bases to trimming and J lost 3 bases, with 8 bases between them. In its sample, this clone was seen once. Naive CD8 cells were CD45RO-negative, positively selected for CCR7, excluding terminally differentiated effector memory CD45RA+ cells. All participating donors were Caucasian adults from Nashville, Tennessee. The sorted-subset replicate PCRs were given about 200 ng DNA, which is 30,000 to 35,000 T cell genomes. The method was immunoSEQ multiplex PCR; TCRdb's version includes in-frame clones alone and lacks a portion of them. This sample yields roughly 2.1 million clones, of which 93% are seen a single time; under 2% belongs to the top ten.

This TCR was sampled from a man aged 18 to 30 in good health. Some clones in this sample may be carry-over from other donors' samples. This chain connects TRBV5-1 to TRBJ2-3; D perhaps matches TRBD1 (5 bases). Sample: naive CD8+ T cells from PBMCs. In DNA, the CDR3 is TGCGCCAGCAGCTCGGCAGGGACAGATACGCAGTATTTT. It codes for CASSSAGTDTQYF. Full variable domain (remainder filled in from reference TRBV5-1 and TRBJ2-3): KAGVTQTPRYLIKTRGQQVTLSCSPISGHRSVSWYQQTPGQGLQFLFEYFSETQRNKGNFPGRFSGRQFSNSRSEMNVSTLELGDSALYLCASSSAGTDTQYFGPGTRLTVL.